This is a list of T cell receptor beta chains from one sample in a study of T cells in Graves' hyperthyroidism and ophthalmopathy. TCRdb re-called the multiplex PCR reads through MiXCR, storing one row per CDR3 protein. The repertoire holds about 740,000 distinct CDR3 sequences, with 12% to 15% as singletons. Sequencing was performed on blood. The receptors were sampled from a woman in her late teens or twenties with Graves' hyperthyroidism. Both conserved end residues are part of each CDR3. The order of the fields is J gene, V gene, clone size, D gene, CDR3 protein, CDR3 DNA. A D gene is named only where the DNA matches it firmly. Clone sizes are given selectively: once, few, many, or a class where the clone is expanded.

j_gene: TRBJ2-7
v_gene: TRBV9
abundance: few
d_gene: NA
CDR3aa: CASSVGDSYSTYEQYF
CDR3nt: TGTGCCAGCAGCGTAGGGGACTCATACTCCACCTACGAGCAGTACTTC

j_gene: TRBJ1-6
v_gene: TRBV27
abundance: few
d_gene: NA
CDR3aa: CASSSLSLSSYNSPLHF
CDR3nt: TGTGCCAGCAGTTCTCTCTCGCTCAGCTCCTATAATTCACCCCTCCACTTT

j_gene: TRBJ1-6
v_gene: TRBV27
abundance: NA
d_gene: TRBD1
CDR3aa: CASRKGTGNSPLHF
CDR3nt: TGTGCCAGCAGGAAGGGGACAGGGAATTCACCCCTCCACTTT

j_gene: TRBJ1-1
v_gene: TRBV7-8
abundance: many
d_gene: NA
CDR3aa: CASRERGGRIAFF
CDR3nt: TGTGCCAGCAGAGAGCGTGGGGGGCGGATTGCTTTCTTT

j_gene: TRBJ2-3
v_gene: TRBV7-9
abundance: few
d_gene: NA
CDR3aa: CASSFGQSYTDTQYF
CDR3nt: TGTGCCAGCAGCTTCGGACAGTCCTACACAGATACGCAGTATTTT

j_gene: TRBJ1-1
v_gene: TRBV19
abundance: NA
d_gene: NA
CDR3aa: CASGVVRGGEAFF
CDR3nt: TGTGCCAGTGGAGTGGTGAGGGGCGGTGAAGCTTTCTTT

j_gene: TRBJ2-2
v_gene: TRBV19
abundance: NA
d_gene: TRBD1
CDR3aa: CASSFGTGSATGELFF
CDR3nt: TGTGCCAGTAGTTTTGGGACAGGGAGCGCCACCGGGGAGCTGTTTTTT

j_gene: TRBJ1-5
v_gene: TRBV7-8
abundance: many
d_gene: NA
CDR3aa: CASSLGPSQPQHF
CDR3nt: TGTGCCAGCAGCTTAGGACCAAGTCAGCCCCAGCATTTT

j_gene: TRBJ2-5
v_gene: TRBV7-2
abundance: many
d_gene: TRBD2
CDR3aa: CASSTHSGSGETQYF
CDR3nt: TGTGCCAGCAGCACCCATAGCGGGAGCGGGGAGACCCAGTACTTC

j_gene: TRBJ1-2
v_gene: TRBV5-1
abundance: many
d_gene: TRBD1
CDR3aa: CASSLDQGALYGYTF
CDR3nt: TGCGCCAGCAGCTTGGACCAGGGGGCCCTCTATGGCTACACCTTC

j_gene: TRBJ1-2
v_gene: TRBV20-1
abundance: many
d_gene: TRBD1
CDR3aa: CSAQGDVGYTF
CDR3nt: TGCAGTGCCCAGGGGGATGTGGGCTACACCTTC

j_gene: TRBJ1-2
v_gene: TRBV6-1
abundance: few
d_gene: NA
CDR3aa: CASSYRDTEEGYTF
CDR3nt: TGTGCCAGCAGTTATAGAGACACCGAGGAGGGCTACACCTTC

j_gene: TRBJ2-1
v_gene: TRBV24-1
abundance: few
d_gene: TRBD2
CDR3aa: CATSPGLAGPNEQFF
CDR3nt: TGTGCCACCAGTCCCGGACTAGCGGGACCCAATGAGCAGTTCTTC

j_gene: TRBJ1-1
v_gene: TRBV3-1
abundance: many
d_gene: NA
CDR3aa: CASSQEGGIRSEAFF
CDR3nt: TGTGCCAGCAGCCAAGAAGGAGGGATTCGTTCTGAAGCTTTCTTT

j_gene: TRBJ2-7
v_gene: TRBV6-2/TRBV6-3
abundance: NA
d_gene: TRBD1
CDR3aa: CASSYSWTGLYEQYF
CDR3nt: TGTGCCAGCAGTTACTCGTGGACAGGGTTATACGAGCAGTACTTC

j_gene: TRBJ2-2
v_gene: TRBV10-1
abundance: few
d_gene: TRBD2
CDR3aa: CASSESLGLAGSGELFF
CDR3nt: TGCGCCAGCAGTGAGTCACTTGGACTAGCGGGTTCCGGGGAGCTGTTTTTT

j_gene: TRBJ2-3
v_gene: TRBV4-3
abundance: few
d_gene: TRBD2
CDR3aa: CASSPRTSGRARDTQYF
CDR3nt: TGCGCCAGCAGCCCCCGGACTAGCGGGAGGGCCCGAGATACGCAGTATTTT

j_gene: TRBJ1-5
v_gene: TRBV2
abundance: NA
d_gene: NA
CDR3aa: CASRRESGNQPQHF
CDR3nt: TGTGCCAGTAGACGGGAGTCGGGCAATCAGCCCCAGCATTTT

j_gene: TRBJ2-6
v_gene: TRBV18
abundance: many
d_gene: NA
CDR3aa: CASSPLGASGANVLTF
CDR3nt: TGTGCCAGCTCACCATTGGGTGCCTCTGGGGCCAACGTCCTGACTTTC

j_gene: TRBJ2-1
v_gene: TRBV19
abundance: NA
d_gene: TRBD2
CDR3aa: CASSILAGVVNEQFF
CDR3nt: TGTGCCAGTAGTATTTTAGCGGGAGTGGTCAATGAGCAGTTCTTC

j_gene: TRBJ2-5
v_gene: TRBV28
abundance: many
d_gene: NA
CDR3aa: CASRDNTGFGTQYF
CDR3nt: TGTGCCAGCAGGGATAACACAGGATTTGGGACCCAGTACTTC

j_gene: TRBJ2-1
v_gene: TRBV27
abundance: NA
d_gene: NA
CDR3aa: CASSFSVISYNEQFF
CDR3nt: TGTGCCAGCAGTTTTTCGGTCATCTCCTACAATGAGCAGTTCTTC

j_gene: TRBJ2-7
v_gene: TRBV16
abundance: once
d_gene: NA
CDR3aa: CASSQYDGLNEQYF
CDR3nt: TGTGCCAGCAGCCAATACGACGGGTTAAATGAGCAGTACTTC

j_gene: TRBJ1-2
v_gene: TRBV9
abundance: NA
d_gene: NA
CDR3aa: CASTGHGYTF
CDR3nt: TGTGCCAGCACCGGTCATGGCTACACCTTC

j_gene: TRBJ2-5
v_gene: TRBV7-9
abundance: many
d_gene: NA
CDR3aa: CASSLGDQETQYF
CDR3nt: TGTGCCAGCAGCTTGGGGGACCAAGAGACCCAGTACTTC

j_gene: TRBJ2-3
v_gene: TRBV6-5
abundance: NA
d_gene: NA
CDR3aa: CASSYGGYPTDTQYF
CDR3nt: TGTGCCAGCAGTTACGGGGGGTACCCCACAGATACGCAGTATTTT

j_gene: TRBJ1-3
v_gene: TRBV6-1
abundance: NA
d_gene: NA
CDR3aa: CASSVHRTGSGNTIYF
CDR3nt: TGTGCCAGCAGTGTTCACAGGACGGGCTCTGGAAACACCATATATTTT

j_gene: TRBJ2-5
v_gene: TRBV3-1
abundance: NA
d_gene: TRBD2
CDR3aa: CASSRDTSGGGGTQYF
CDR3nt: TGTGCCAGCAGCCGAGACACTAGCGGGGGGGGTGGGACCCAGTACTTC

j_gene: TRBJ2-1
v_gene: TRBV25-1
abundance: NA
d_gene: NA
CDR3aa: CASSELRTHNEQFF
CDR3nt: TGTGCCAGCAGTGAATTGCGGACACACAATGAGCAGTTCTTC

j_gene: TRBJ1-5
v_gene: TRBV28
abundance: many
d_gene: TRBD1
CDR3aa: CAINDRGSNQPQHF
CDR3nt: TGTGCCATTAACGACAGGGGCAGCAATCAGCCCCAGCATTTT

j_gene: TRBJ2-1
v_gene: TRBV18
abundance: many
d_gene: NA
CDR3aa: CASSPFSDNEQFF
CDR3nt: TGTGCCAGCTCACCATTCAGCGACAATGAGCAGTTCTTC

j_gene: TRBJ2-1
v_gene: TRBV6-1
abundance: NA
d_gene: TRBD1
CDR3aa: CASRLLTGDNEQFF
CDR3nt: TGTGCCAGCAGACTCCTAACAGGGGACAATGAGCAGTTCTTC

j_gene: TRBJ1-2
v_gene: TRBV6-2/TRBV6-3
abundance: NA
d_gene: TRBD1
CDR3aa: CASRLDGTGGYGYTF
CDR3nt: TGTGCCAGCAGACTCGACGGGACAGGGGGGTATGGCTACACCTTC

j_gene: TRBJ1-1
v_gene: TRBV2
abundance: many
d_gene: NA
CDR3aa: CASRPTDMNTEAFF
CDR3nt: TGTGCCAGCAGACCTACTGACATGAACACTGAAGCTTTCTTT

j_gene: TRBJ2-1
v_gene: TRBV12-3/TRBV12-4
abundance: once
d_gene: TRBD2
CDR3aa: CASSEGGGYNEQFF
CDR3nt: TGTGCCAGCAGCGAAGGCGGGGGATACAATGAGCAGTTCTTC

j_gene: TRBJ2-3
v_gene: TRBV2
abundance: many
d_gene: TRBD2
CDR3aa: CASSVPRTAGETDTQYF
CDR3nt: TGTGCCAGCAGTGTCCCCCGGACAGCGGGGGAGACAGATACGCAGTATTTT

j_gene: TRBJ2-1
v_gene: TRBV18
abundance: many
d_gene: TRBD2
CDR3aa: CASSPSGGHNEQFF
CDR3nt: TGTGCCAGCTCACCTAGCGGGGGGCACAATGAGCAGTTCTTC

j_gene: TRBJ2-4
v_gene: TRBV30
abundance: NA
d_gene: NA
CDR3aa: CAWSLFGGLGAKNIQYF
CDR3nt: TGTGCCTGGAGTCTATTTGGGGGGCTTGGGGCCAAAAACATTCAGTACTTC

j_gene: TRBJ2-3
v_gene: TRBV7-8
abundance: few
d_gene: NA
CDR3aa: CASSLAPFPTDTQYF
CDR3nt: TGTGCCAGCAGCTTAGCACCCTTCCCGACAGATACGCAGTATTTT

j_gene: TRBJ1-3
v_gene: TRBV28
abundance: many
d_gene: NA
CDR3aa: CASSSPSEGGNTIYF
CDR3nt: TGTGCCAGCAGTTCTCCCTCGGAGGGGGGAAACACCATATATTTT

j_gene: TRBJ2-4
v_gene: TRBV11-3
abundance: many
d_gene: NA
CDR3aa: CASSLAGGVDIQYF
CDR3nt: TGTGCCAGCAGCTTAGCTGGGGGTGTGGACATTCAGTACTTC

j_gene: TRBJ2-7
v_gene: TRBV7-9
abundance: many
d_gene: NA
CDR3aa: CASSLVSPALNEQYF
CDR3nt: TGTGCCAGCAGCTTAGTTTCTCCAGCATTGAACGAGCAGTACTTC

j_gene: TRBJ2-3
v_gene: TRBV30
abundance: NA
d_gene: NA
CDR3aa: CAWSRGNHYTDTQYF
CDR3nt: TGTGCCTGGAGTAGGGGCAACCACTACACAGATACGCAGTATTTT

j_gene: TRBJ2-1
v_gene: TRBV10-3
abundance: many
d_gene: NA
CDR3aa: CAISDSLQNNEQFF
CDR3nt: TGTGCCATCAGTGACAGTCTCCAGAACAATGAGCAGTTCTTC